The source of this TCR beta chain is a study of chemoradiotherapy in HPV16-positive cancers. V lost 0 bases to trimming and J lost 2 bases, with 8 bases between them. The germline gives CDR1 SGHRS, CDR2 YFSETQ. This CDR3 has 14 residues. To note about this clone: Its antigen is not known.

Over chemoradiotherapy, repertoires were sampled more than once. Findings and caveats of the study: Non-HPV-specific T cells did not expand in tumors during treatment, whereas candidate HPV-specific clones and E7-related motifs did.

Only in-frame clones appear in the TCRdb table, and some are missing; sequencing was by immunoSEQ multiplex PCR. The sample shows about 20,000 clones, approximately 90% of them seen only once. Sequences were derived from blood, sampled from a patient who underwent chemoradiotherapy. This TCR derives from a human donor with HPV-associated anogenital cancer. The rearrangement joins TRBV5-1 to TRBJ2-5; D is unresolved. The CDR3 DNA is TGCGCCAGCAGCTTGGCCGGCAGGCAAGAGACCCAGTACTTC. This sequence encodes CASSLAGRQETQYF.